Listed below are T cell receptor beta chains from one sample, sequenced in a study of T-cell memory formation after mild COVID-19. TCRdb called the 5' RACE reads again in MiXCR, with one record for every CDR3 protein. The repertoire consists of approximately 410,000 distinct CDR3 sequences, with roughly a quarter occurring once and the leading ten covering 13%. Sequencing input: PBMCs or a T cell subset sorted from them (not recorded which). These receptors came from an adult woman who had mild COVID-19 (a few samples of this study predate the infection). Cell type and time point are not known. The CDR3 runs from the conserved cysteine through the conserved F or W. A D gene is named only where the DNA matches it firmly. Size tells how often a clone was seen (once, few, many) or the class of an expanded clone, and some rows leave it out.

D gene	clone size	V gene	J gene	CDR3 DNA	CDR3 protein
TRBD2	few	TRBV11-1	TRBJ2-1	TGTGCCAGCAGCTTACTTGGGACTAGAACTAACAATGAGCAGTTCTTC	CASSLLGTRTNNEQFF
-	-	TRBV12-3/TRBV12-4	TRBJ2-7	TGTGCCAGCAGTTTTGGCGTTGACAGCTCCTACGAGCAGTACTTC	CASSFGVDSSYEQYF
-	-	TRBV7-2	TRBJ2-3	TGTGCCAGCAGTTCGTACCTCCGCACAGATACGCAGTATTTT	CASSSYLRTDTQYF
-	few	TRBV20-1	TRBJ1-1	TGCAGTGCAGAACAACCGTGGAACACTGAAGCTTTCTTT	CSAEQPWNTEAFF
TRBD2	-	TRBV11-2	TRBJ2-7	TGTGCCAGCAGCTTAGAAGCGGGAGCGTTCGAGCAGTACTTC	CASSLEAGAFEQYF
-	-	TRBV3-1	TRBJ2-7	TGTGCCAGCGGTCAGAGAGCCACCTACGAGCAGTACTTC	CASGQRATYEQYF
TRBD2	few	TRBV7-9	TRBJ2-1	TGTGCCAGCAGCACAGCGGGGGGTCGCTCCTACAATGAGCAGTTCTTC	CASSTAGGRSYNEQFF
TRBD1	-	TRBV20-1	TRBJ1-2	TGCAGTGCTAGAGATCGGACAGGGCTGAGCTACACCTTC	CSARDRTGLSYTF
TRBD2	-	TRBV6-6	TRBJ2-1	TGTGCCAGCAGTTACTTGACTAGCGGGGGCTCCTACAATGAGCAGTTCTTC	CASSYLTSGGSYNEQFF
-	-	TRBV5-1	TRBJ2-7	TGCGCCAGCAGCTTGGAGGTGGTTTCGAGCGAGCAGTACTTC	CASSLEVVSSEQYF
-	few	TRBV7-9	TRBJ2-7	TGTGCCAGCACCCTACCGGCCGTTAACGAGCAGTACTTC	CASTLPAVNEQYF
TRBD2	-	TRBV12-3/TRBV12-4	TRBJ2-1	TGTGCCAGCAGTGACACTAGCGGGGGGGCCGATGAGCAGTTCTTC	CASSDTSGGADEQFF
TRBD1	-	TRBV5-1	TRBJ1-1	TGCGCCAGCAGCAGGATCACAGGGGAGAGTACTGAAGCTTTCTTT	CASSRITGESTEAFF
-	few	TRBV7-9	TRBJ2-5	TGTGCCAGCAGCTTGAGCCTGGTGGAGACCCAGTACTTC	CASSLSLVETQYF
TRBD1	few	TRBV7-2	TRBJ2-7	TGTGCCAGCAGCCCGAGGACAGGGGTATCCCACGAGCAGTACTTC	CASSPRTGVSHEQYF
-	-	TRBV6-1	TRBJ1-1	TGTGCCAGCAGTGTCGAGGGGAGGACTGAAGCTTTCTTT	CASSVEGRTEAFF
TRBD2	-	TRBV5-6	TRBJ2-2	TGTGCCAGCACCGGGGGTTCTAGCGGCACCGGGGAGCTGTTTTTT	CASTGGSSGTGELFF
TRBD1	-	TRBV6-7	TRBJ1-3	TGTGCCAGCAGTGAAGGACAGGGAAATTCGAACACCATATATTTT	CASSEGQGNSNTIYF
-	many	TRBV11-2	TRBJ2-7	TGTGCCAGCAGCCTCGGGAATAACTACGAGCAGTACTTC	CASSLGNNYEQYF
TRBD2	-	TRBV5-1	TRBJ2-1	TGCGCCAGCAGCTTGGGAGGAGCGGGAGCCTACAATGAGCAGTTCTTC	CASSLGGAGAYNEQFF
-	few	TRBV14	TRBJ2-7	TGTGCCAGCAGCCAACCGGGGGCCCACTCCTACGAGCAGTACTTC	CASSQPGAHSYEQYF
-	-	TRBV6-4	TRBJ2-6	TGTGCAAGCAGTCCTACCTCGGGGGCTGGGGCCAACGTCCTGACTTTC	CASSPTSGAGANVLTF
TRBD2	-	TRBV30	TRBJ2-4	TGTGCCTGGAGTCTAGCGGTAAACATTCAGTACTTC	CAWSLAVNIQYF
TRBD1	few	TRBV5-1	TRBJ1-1	TGCGCCAGCAGCGGACAGGGGACGGGGGTGAACACTGAAGCTTTCTTT	CASSGQGTGVNTEAFF
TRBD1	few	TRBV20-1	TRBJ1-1	TGCAGTGTTCCCGACAGGGAAAGTCAGGCTTTCTTT	CSVPDRESQAFF
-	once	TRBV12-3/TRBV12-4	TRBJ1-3	TGTGCCAGCCGATTCGGGATGATGTCTGGAAACACCATATATTTT	CASRFGMMSGNTIYF
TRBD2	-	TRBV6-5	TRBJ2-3	TGTGCCAGCAGTTACTCCCCGGGGGGGCTTGCAGATACGCAGTATTTT	CASSYSPGGLADTQYF
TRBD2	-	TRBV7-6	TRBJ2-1	TGTGCCAGCAGCCGTAGCAGTATCGCTAGCGGAGGCCTCTCGGATGAGCAGTTCTTC	CASSRSSIASGGLSDEQFF
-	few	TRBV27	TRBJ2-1	TGTGCCAGCAGTTTATCTACGGGGAATGAGCAGTTCTTC	CASSLSTGNEQFF
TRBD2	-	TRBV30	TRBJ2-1	TGTGCCTGGAGTGTACCCAAGCGGGGGAAGGAGCAGTTCTTC	CAWSVPKRGKEQFF
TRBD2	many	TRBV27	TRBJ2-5	TGTGCCAGCAACCCGATGGGTAGCGGGGTGCGGGAGACCCAGTACTTC	CASNPMGSGVRETQYF
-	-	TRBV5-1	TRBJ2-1	TGCGCCAGCAGCTTGGATACAGTCAACAATGAGCAGTTCTTC	CASSLDTVNNEQFF
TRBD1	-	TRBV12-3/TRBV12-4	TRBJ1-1	TGTGCCAGCACTCTGGGACAGGGGAACACTGAAGCTTTCTTT	CASTLGQGNTEAFF
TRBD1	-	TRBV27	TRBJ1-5	TGTGCCAGCAGTCCACTGACAGGGGGGGCGTCCAATCAGCCCCAGCATTTT	CASSPLTGGASNQPQHF
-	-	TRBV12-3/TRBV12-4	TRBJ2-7	TGTGCCAGCAGTCTCGCGGACAGACGACCCTACGAGCAGTACTTC	CASSLADRRPYEQYF
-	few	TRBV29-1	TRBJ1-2	TGCAGTGGGCAGTGGGGGAACGGGGACTATGGCTACACCTTC	CSGQWGNGDYGYTF
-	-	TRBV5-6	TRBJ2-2	TGTGCCAGCAGCTTGAGGCCGGGACACTACGCGAACACCGGGGAGCTGTTTTTT	CASSLRPGHYANTGELFF
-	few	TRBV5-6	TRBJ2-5	TGTGCCAGCAGCCCAGACGGGGTAGAGACCCAGTACTTC	CASSPDGVETQYF
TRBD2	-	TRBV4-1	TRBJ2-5	TGCGCCAGCAGCCGAATCAGTGGCGGGAGGGCCGGTATCGAGACCCAGTACTTC	CASSRISGGRAGIETQYF
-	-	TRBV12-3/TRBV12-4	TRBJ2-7	TGTGCCAGCAGTTTACCCCAGGGACTCTTCTACGAGCAGTACTTC	CASSLPQGLFYEQYF
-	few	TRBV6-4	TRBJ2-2	TGTGCCAGCAAATATAGCGGGAACACCGGGGAGCTGTTTTTT	CASKYSGNTGELFF
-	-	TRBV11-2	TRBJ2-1	TGTGCCAGCAGCCCGGGACTTTCCAATGAGCAGTTCTTC	CASSPGLSNEQFF
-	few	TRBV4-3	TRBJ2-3	TGCGCCAGCAGCCAAGACCCGTTATTCGGGAGCAACACAGATACGCAGTATTTT	CASSQDPLFGSNTDTQYF
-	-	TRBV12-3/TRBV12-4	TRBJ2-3	TGTGCCAGCAGTTTTGGAGACGCAGATACGCAGTATTTT	CASSFGDADTQYF
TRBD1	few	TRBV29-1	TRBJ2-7	TGCAGCGTTTCCGGGACAGGGGGTACCTACGAGCAGTACTTC	CSVSGTGGTYEQYF
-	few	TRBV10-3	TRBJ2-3	TGTGCCATCAGTGACCCACTCCGGATAGGGGGTAGCACAGATACGCAGTATTTT	CAISDPLRIGGSTDTQYF
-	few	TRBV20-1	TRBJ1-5	TGCAGTGCGAGAAGCCCCCGGGCAGGCAATCAGCCCCAGCATTTT	CSARSPRAGNQPQHF
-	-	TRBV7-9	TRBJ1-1	TGTGCCAGCAGCCCTACAGGGACCCCTGAAGCTTTCTTT	CASSPTGTPEAFF
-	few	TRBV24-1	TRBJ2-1	TGTGCCACCAGTGATTTATCTAGGAGGGACAATGAGCAGTTCTTC	CATSDLSRRDNEQFF
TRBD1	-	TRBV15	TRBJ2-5	TGTGCCACCAGCAGCCGGGACAGAGAGACCCAGTACTTC	CATSSRDRETQYF
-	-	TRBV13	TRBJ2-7	TGTGCCAGCAGCGCACACAGAGAGTCCTACGAGCAGTACTTC	CASSAHRESYEQYF
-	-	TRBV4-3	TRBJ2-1	TGCGCCAGCAGCTATTCCGCCCCATCACCGTCCTACAATGAGCAGTTCTTC	CASSYSAPSPSYNEQFF
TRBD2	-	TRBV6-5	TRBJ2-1	TGTGCCAGCAGTACTGGGTCTAGCGGGAGATATGAGCAGTTCTTC	CASSTGSSGRYEQFF
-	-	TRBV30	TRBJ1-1	TGTGCCTGGAGTGTCGGGATCCGGCGGGGAGAAGCTTTCTTT	CAWSVGIRRGEAFF
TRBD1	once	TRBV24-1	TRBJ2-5	TGTGCCACCAGTGACTCTCTCCCGACAGGGCGAGAACGAGAGACCCAGTACTTC	CATSDSLPTGRERETQYF
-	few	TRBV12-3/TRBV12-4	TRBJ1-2	TGTGCCAGCAGTCCCCCGTTCGAGGATGGCTACACCTTC	CASSPPFEDGYTF
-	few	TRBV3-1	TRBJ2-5	TGTGCCAGCAGCCATGGGACGGGTAATGACCAGTACTTC	CASSHGTGNDQYF
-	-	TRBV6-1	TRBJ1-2	TGTGCCAGCACCAGAGGCGGTCTCTATGGCTACACCTTC	CASTRGGLYGYTF
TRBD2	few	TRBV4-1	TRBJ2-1	TGCGCCAGCAGCCAAGTGGCGGGGGGACACAATGAGCAGTTCTTC	CASSQVAGGHNEQFF